This paragraph reports one TCR beta chain. V lost 2 bases and J 5 bases, leaving 14 bases between the germline ends. The CDR3 contains 15 residues. The germline V gene has CDR1 SGDLS and CDR2 YYNGEE. The time point denotes: after neoadjuvant nivolumab, at surgical resection. The data are from a study of neoadjuvant anti-PD-1 for oral cavity cancer. The wider study: Around day 43, patients without progression received a fourth nivolumab dose before surgery.

PBMC libraries mostly used around 460 ng of input genomic DNA, with six replicates per sample. The data were produced by immunoSEQ multiplex PCR, yet TCRdb's version contains in-frame clones alone and is incomplete. The table shows approximately 13,000 clones, with 65% to 80% occurring only once. The V call is TRBV9, the J call TRBJ1-5; D is perhaps TRBD1 (6 bases). This TCR was sampled from a person aged 35-80 years with oral cavity squamous cell carcinoma. This specimen consisted of PBMCs, obtained after nivolumab (anti-PD-1) treatment. The CDR3 DNA reads as TGTGCCAGCAGCGTGGGGGCTCTTCCGCATCAGCCCCAGCATTTT. Its translation: CASSVGALPHQPQHF. The whole variable domain, filled in from reference TRBV9 and TRBJ1-5, reads DSGVTQTPKHLITATGQRVTLRCSPRSGDLSVYWYQQSLDQGLQFLIQYYNGEERAKGNILERFSAQQFPDLHSELNLSSLELGDSALYFCASSVGALPHQPQHFGDGTRLSIL.